This TCR beta chain was retrieved from a study of OX40 agonist ivuxolimab in advanced cancers. Assay used: immunoSEQ multiplex PCR; TCRdb lists only in-frame clones, some missing. The sample has 20,000 to 25,000 clones; roughly 82% are singletons. This clone came up a few times. CDR3 length: 14 amino acids. The V end lost 4 bases, the J end lost 0 bases, and 8 bases lay between the germline ends. Looked up from germline, CDR1 is SGDLS and CDR2 is YYNGEE. Specimen: CD4+ or CD8+ T cells sorted from blood, collected in a trial of the OX40 agonist ivuxolimab. The chain links TRBV9 to TRBJ2-1; D uncertain. The origin of this receptor is an adult with an advanced solid tumor such as melanoma, head and neck, liver or kidney cancer. DNA for the CDR3: TGTGCCAGCAGCCCCCCAAGCTCCTACAATGAGCAGTTCTTC. Protein product: CASSPPSSYNEQFF. Filled out from reference TRBV9 and TRBJ2-1, the complete variable domain reads DSGVTQTPKHLITATGQRVTLRCSPRSGDLSVYWYQQSLDQGLQFLIQYYNGEERAKGNILERFSAQQFPDLHSELNLSSLELGDSALYFCASSPPSSYNEQFFGPGTRLTVL.